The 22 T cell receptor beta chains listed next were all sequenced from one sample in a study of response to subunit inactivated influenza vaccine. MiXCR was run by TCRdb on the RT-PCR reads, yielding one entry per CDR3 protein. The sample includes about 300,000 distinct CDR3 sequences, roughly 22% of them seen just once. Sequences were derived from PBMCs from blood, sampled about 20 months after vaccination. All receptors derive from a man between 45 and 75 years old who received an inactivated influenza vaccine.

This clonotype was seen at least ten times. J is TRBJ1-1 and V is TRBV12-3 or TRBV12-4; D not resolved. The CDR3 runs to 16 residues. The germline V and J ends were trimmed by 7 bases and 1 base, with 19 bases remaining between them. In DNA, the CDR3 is TGTGCCAGCAATGGTTATGTCCCCACTGGGAACACTGAAGCTTTCTTT. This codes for CASNGYVPTGNTEAFF.

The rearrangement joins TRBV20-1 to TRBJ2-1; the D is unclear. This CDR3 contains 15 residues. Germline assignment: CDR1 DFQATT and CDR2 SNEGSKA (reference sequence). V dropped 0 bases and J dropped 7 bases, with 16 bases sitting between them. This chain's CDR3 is CSARDSARGRNEQFF. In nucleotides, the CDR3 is TGCAGTGCTAGAGATTCGGCTAGAGGTCGGAATGAGCAGTTCTTC.

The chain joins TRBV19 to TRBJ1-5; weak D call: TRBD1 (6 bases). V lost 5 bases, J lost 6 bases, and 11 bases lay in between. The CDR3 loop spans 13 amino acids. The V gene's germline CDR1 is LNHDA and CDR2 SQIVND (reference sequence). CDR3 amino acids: CASSDRTGQPQHF. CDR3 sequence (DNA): TGTGCCAGTAGTGACAGGACCGGTCAGCCCCAGCATTTT.

CDR3 DNA sequence: TGTGCCAGCAGCTCGGCGTTGGGTTGGGGCACTGAAGCTTTCTTT. It codes for CASSSALGWGTEAFF. The rearrangement joins TRBV5-6 to TRBJ1-1, with D unclear. V was cut by 3 bases and J by 4 bases, with 16 bases left in between. This CDR3 has 15 residues. Germline CDR1 SGHDT, CDR2 YYEEEE.

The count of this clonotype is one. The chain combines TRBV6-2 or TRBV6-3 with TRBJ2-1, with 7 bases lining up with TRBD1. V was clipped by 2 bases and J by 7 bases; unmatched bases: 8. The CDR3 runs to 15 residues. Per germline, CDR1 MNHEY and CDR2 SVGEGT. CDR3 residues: CASSYEGAIANEQFF. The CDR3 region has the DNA TGTGCCAGCAGTTACGAGGGGGCCATTGCGAATGAGCAGTTCTTC.

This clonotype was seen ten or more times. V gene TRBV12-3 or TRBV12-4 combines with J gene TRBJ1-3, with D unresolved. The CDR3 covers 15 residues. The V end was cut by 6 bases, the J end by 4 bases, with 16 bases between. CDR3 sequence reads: CASSAGRSLGNTIYF. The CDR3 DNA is TGTGCCAGCAGCGCCGGGAGGAGTCTCGGAAACACCATATATTTT.

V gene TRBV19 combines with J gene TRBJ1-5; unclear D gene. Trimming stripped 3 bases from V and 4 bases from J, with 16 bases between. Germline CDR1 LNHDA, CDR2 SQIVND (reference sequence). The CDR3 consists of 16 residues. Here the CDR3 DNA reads TGTGCCAGTAGTATTTTTGTCTGGCAGGCTAATCAGCCCCAGCATTTT. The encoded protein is CASSIFVWQANQPQHF.

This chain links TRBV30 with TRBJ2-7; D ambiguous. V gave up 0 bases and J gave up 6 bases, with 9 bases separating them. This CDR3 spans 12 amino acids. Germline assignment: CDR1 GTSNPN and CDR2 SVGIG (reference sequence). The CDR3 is CAWSVLVGEQYF. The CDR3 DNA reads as TGTGCCTGGAGTGTACTGGTCGGCGAGCAGTACTTC.

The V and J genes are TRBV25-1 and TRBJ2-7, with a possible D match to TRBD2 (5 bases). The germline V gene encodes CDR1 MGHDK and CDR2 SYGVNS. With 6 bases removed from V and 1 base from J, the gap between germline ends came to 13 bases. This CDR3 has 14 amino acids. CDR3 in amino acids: CASSFAGLSYEQYF. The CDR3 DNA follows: TGTGCCAGCAGCTTCGCGGGCCTTTCCTACGAGCAGTACTTC.

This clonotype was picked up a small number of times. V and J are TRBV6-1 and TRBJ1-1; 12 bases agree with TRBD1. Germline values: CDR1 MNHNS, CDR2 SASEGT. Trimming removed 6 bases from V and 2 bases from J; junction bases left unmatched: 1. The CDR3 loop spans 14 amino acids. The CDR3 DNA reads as TGTGCCAGCAGCGGGACAGGGGGCAACACTGAAGCTTTCTTT. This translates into CASSGTGGNTEAFF.

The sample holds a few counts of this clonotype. The CDR3 sequence: CASSLRIYEQYF. In DNA, the CDR3 is TGTGCCAGCAGTTTAAGGATTTACGAGCAGTACTTC. The chain is built from TRBV12-3 or TRBV12-4 and TRBJ2-7; no definite D call. The CDR3 spans 12 residues. Trimming left V 2 bases short and J 4 bases short, with 6 bases between.

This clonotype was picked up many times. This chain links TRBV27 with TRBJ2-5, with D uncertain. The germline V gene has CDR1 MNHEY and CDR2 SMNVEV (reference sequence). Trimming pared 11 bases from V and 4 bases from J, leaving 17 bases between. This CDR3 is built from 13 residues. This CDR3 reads CASPLGVRETQYF. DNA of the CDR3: TGTGCCTCCCCCCTAGGAGTTCGAGAGACCCAGTACTTC.

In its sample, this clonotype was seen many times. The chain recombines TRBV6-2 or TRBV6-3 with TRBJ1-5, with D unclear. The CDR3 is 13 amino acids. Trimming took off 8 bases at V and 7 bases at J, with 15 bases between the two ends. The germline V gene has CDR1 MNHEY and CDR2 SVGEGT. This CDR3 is CASGLVLVQPQHF. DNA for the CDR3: TGTGCCAGCGGCCTCGTCCTTGTACAGCCCCAGCATTTT.

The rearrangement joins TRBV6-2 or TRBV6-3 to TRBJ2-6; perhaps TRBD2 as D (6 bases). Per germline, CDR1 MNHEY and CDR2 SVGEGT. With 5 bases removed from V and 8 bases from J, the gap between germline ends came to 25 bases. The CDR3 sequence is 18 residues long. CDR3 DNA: TGTGCCAGCAGTGCCCGCGGGGACGGACGACCTTGGACCAACGTCCTGACTTTC. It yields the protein CASSARGDGRPWTNVLTF.

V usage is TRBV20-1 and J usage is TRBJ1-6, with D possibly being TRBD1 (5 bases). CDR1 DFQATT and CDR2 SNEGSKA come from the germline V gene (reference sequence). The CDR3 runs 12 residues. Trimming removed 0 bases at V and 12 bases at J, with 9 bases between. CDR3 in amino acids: CSARDYGGPLHF. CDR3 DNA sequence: TGCAGTGCTAGAGATTACGGGGGACCCCTCCACTTT.

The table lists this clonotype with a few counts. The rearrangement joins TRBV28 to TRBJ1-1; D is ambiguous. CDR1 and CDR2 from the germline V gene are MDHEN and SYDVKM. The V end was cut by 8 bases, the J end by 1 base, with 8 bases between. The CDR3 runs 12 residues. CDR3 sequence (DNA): TGTGCCAGCCATACCGCGAACACTGAAGCTTTCTTT. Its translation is CASHTANTEAFF.

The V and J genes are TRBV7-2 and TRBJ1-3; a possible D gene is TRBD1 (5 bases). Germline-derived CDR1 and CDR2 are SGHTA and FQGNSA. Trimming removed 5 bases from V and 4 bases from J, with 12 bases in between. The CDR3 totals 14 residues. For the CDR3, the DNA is TGTGCCAGCAGCCCGTGGACAACGGGAAACACCATATATTTT. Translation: CASSPWTTGNTIYF.

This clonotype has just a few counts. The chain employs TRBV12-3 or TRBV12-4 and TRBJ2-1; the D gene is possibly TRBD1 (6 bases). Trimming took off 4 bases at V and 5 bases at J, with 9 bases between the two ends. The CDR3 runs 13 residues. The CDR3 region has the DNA TGTGCCAGCAGTTCCAGGGACAACAATGAGCAGTTCTTC. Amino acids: CASSSRDNNEQFF.

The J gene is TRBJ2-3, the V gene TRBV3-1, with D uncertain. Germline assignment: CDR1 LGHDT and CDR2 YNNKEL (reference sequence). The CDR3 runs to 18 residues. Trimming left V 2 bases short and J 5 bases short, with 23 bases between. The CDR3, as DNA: TGTGCCAGCAGCCAATCCTCCAAGTGGGCTAGTTTGGTAGATACGCAGTATTTT. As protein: CASSQSSKWASLVDTQYF.

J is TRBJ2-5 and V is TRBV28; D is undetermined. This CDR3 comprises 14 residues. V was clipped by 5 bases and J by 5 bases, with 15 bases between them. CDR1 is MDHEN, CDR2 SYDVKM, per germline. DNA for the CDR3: TGTGCCAGCAGTAATTCTCCTCGTTCGGAGACCCAGTACTTC. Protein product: CASSNSPRSETQYF.

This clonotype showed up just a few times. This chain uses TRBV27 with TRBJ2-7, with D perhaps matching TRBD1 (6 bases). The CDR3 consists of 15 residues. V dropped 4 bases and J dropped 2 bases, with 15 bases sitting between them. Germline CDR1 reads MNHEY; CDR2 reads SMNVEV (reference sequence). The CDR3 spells CASSWNRAYTYEQYF. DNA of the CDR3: TGTGCCAGCAGTTGGAACAGGGCCTACACCTACGAGCAGTACTTC.

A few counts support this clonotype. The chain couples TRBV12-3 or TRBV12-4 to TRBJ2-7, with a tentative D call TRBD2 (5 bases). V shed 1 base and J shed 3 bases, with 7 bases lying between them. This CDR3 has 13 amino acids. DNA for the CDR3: TGTGCCAGCAGTTTAGGGGAGATCTACGAGCAGTACTTC. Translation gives CASSLGEIYEQYF.